The next 19 T cell receptor beta chains were all read from a single sample in a study of cytomegalovirus exposure and HLA in healthy donors. The PCR contained 60 Vbeta and 13 Jbeta primers. Only in-frame clones appear in the TCRdb table, and some are missing; sequencing was by immunoSEQ multiplex PCR. Among about 150,000 clones listed, around 74% were seen once. Material: PBMCs. These receptors originate from a woman aged 25 to 39 in good health and CMV-seronegative.

The rearrangement joins TRBV7-9 to TRBJ1-2; tentatively, D is TRBD1 (5 bases). The V gene lost 1 base and the J gene lost 0 bases, with 6 bases spanning the gap. The length of the CDR3 is 14 residues. Germline lookup yields CDR1 SEHNR and CDR2 FQNEAQ (reference sequence). The chain's CDR3 is CASSLGRANYGYTF. CDR3 nucleotides: TGTGCCAGCAGCTTAGGCAGGGCTAACTATGGCTACACCTTC.

CDR3: CASTWDRNTEAFF. Written as DNA, the CDR3 is TGTGCCAGCACCTGGGACAGGAACACTGAAGCTTTCTTT. The V call is TRBV6-5, the J call TRBJ1-1; 7 bases line up with TRBD1. Germline-derived CDR1 and CDR2 are MNHEY and SVGAGI. With 7 bases clipped from V and 1 base from J, the junction kept 3 bases outside the gene matches. This CDR3 is built from 13 residues.

This clone was seen a handful of times. This sequence joins TRBV21-1 and TRBJ2-7; the table gives TRBD1 as D, unverified against the DNA. TRBV21-1 is a pseudogene segment. This CDR3 has 18 residues. CDR3 coding DNA: TGTGCCAGCAGAAAGGTTGGGGGTAGGACAGGGGAGAGCTACGAGCAGTACTTC. It codes for CASRKVGGRTGESYEQYF.

As for this clone: This specimen includes other DNA sequences encoding the same CDR3. The chain couples TRBV18 to TRBJ2-3; TRBD1 aligns across 8 bases. Germline V gene data show CDR1 as KGHSH and CDR2 as LQKENI. V lost 3 bases to trimming and J lost 1 base; unmatched junction nucleotides: 0. The CDR3 extends over 14 amino acids. CDR3 region: CASSPTGGTDTQYF. In nucleotides, the CDR3 is TGTGCCAGCTCACCGACAGGGGGCACAGATACGCAGTATTTT.

The chain couples TRBV7-8 to TRBJ1-5, with D possibly being TRBD1 (5 bases). Germline V gene lookup returns CDR1 SGHVS and CDR2 FQNEAQ. With 5 bases removed from V and 7 bases from J, the gap between germline ends came to 21 bases. The CDR3 is 16 residues long. CDR3 residues: CASSPRTGRAGQPQHF. The CDR3 region has the DNA TGTGCCAGCAGCCCCCGGACGGGCAGGGCGGGACAGCCCCAGCATTTT.

The chain carries TRBV13 and TRBJ1-6; no definite D call. V gave up 5 bases and J gave up 9 bases, with 20 bases separating them. Germline CDR1 PRHDT, CDR2 FYEKMQ (reference sequence). This CDR3 has 16 amino acids. The CDR3 sequence: CASSLHLGLGSSPLHF. In DNA form, the CDR3 reads TGTGCCAGCAGCCTCCACCTGGGCCTCGGGAGTTCACCCCTCCACTTT.

This sequence joins TRBV27 and TRBJ1-4; 8 positions match TRBD1. The V and J ends lost 2 bases and 8 bases, in that order; junction bases with no gene match: 4. Germline lookup yields CDR1 MNHEY and CDR2 SMNVEV (reference sequence). The CDR3 contains 14 residues. The CDR3 loop is CASSLVQGGEKLFF. CDR3 DNA sequence: TGTGCCAGCAGTTTAGTACAGGGGGGGGAAAAACTGTTTTTT.

The chain links TRBV19 to TRBJ2-5; D possibly corresponds to TRBD2 (6 bases). Germline assignment: CDR1 LNHDA and CDR2 SQIVND (reference sequence). V lost 5 bases to trimming and J lost 5 bases, with 15 bases between them. The CDR3 length is 14 residues. CDR3 nucleotides: TGTGCCAGTAGTTGGCCAGGGAGGTACGAGACCCAGTACTTC. Residues: CASSWPGRYETQYF.

This clone was recorded a few times. The V gene is TRBV28, the J gene TRBJ2-1, with D perhaps TRBD2 (5 bases). This CDR3 is built from 15 residues. Germline V gene lookup returns CDR1 MDHEN and CDR2 SYDVKM. Trimming pared 7 bases from V and 6 bases from J, leaving 19 bases between. The CDR3 DNA sequence: TGTGCCAGCACTATAGCGTCTTCTATCGGCAATGAGCAGTTCTTC. The encoded protein is CASTIASSIGNEQFF.

This chain joins TRBV5-6 and TRBJ1-1; D might be TRBD1 (6 bases). The ends were cut back, 6 bases at V and 5 bases at J, with 17 bases in the middle. CDR1 SGHDT and CDR2 YYEEEE come from the germline V gene. The CDR3 length is 14 residues. The CDR3 sequence: CASTLGAGGTEAFF. The CDR3 nucleotides read TGTGCCAGCACCCTGGGGGCAGGTGGGACTGAAGCTTTCTTT.

This clone was counted a single time. The chain links TRBV19 to TRBJ2-2; 10 bases are a match to TRBD1. The germline CDR1 and CDR2 sequences are LNHDA and SQIVND (reference sequence). CDR3 length equals 16 residues. Trimming at V came to 3 bases and at J to 4 bases, leaving 5 bases not matched to a gene. The CDR3 sequence: CASSMGGTGATGELFF. The DNA for the CDR3 is TGTGCCAGTAGTATGGGGGGGACAGGGGCCACCGGGGAGCTGTTTTTT.

This clone was seen a single time. The rearrangement joins TRBV11-3 to TRBJ2-3; TRBD2 is a possible D gene (5 bases). With 3 bases removed from V and 0 bases from J, the gap between germline ends came to 13 bases. In germline, CDR1 is SGHNT, CDR2 YENEEA. The length of the CDR3 is 16 residues. CDR3 DNA: TGTGCCAGCAGCTTCGGATCGGGGTTAAGCACAGATACGCAGTATTTT. Translated: CASSFGSGLSTDTQYF.

The V gene is TRBV5-6, the J gene TRBJ2-1; no definite D call. The CDR3 covers 14 residues. The V gene's germline CDR1 is SGHDT and CDR2 YYEEEE. V shed 0 bases and J shed 7 bases, with 11 bases lying between them. CDR3 in DNA: TGTGCCAGCAGCTTGGACCCCGGTGGTAATGAGCAGTTCTTC. Amino acid sequence: CASSLDPGGNEQFF.

CDR3 protein: CASSVHRDPFYEQYF. The CDR3 DNA follows: TGTGCCAGCAGCGTGCACAGGGATCCCTTCTACGAGCAGTACTTC. The chain is built from TRBV11-2 and TRBJ2-5; D perhaps matches TRBD1 (6 bases). With the DNA end fitting TRBJ2-7 better, the J assignment may be wrong. Germline V gene data show CDR1 as SGHAT and CDR2 as FQNNGV. The CDR3 is 15 residues long.

This clone was detected a few times. The chain employs TRBV10-3 and TRBJ1-1; TRBD1 matches at 8 bases. CDR1 ENHRY and CDR2 SYGVKD come from the germline V gene. V lost 5 bases, J lost 11 bases, and 4 bases stayed unmatched. This CDR3 has 11 amino acids. In DNA form, the CDR3 reads TGTGCCATCAGTCAGGGGGCCGGGGCTTTCTTT. It is translated as CAISQGAGAFF.

This chain uses TRBV6-4 with TRBJ2-5, with 9 nucleotides matching TRBD2. V shed 1 base, J shed 4 bases, and the junction held 13 bases outside the gene matches. CDR3 length: 18 amino acids. Germline CDR1 reads MRHNA; CDR2 reads SNTAGT. The CDR3 protein is CASSDWSSGVMSRETQYF. CDR3 coding DNA: TGTGCCAGCAGTGACTGGTCTAGCGGGGTCATGTCGAGAGAGACCCAGTACTTC.

This clone came up a few times. CDR3 nucleotide sequence: TGTGCCAGTAAGGCCCGGCCGGGCACTGAAGCTTTCTTT. Residues: CASKARPGTEAFF. This chain connects TRBV19 to TRBJ1-1; D is uncertain. Germline V gene lookup returns CDR1 LNHDA and CDR2 SQIVND (reference sequence). V was cut by 7 bases and J by 4 bases, with 13 bases left in between. The CDR3 is 13 residues long.

The rearrangement uses TRBV9 and TRBJ2-1; 10 positions agree with TRBD2. V dropped 3 bases and J dropped 6; count of bases not matched to a gene: 9. The CDR3 runs 16 residues. Germline-derived CDR1 and CDR2 are SGDLS and YYNGEE. The CDR3 loop is CASSERGSGGFNEQFF. DNA for the CDR3: TGTGCCAGCAGCGAGAGGGGTAGCGGGGGGTTCAATGAGCAGTTCTTC.

The chain couples TRBV28 to TRBJ2-1, with a weak D call TRBD2 (6 bases). The V gene's germline CDR1 is MDHEN and CDR2 SYDVKM. Trimming pared 2 bases from V and 1 base from J, leaving 12 bases between. The CDR3 sequence is 16 residues long. This chain's CDR3 is CASSLAGIGSYNEQFF. CDR3 DNA: TGTGCCAGCAGTTTAGCGGGAATTGGGTCCTACAATGAGCAGTTCTTC.